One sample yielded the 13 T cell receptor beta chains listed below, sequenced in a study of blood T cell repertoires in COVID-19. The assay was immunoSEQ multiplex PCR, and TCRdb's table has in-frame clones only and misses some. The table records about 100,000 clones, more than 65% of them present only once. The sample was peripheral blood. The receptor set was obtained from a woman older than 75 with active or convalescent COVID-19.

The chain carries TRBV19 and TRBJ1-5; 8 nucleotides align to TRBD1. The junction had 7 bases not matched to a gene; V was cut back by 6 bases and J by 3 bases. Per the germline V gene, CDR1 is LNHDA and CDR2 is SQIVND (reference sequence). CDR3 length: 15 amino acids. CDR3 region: CASRVTGADNQPQHF. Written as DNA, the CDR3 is TGTGCCAGTAGGGTGACAGGGGCCGACAATCAGCCCCAGCATTTT.

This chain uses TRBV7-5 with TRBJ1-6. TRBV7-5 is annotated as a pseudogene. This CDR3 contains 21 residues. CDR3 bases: TGTGCCAGAAGCTTATCCCGCGACCGCCCGGGAAACCCCCCCTATAATTCACCCCTCCACTTT. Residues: CARSLSRDRPGNPPYNSPLHF.

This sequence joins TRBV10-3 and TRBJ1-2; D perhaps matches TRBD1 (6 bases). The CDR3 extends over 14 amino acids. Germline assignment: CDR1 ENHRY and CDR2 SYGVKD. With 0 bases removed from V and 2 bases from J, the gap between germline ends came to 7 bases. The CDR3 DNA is TGTGCCATCAGTGAGTCGCAGGGGAACTATGGCTACACCTTC. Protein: CAISESQGNYGYTF.

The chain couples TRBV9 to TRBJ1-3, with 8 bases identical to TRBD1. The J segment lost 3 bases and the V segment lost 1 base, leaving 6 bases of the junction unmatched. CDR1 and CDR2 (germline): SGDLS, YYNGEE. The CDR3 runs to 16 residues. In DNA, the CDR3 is TGTGCCAGCAGCGTAACAGGACAGGGTTTTGGAAACACCATATATTTT. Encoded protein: CASSVTGQGFGNTIYF.

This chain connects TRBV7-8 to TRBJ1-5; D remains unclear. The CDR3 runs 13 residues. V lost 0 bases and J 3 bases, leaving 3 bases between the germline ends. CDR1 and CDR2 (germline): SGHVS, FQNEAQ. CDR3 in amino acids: CASSLAVNQPQHF. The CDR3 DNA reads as TGTGCCAGCAGCTTAGCCGTCAATCAGCCCCAGCATTTT.

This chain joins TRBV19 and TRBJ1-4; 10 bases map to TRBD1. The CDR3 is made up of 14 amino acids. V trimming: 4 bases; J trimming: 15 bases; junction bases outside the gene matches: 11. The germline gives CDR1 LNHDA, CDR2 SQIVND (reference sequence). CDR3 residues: CASSNRDRGASVFF. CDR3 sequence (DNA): TGTGCCAGTAGTAACCGGGACAGGGGAGCGTCGGTGTTTTTT. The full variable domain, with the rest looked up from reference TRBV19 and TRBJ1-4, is DGGITQSPKYLFRKEGQNVTLSCEQNLNHDAMYWYRQDPGQGLRLIYYSQIVNDFQKGDIAEGYSVSREKKESFPLTVTSAQKNPTAFYLCASSNRDRGASVFFGSGTQLSVL.

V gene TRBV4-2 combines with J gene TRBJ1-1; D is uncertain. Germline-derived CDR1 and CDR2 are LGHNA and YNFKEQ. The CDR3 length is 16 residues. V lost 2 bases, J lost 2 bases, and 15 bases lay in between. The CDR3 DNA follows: TGTGCCAGCAGCCAACTACCGGGAACAGTAAACACTGAAGCTTTCTTT. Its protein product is CASSQLPGTVNTEAFF.

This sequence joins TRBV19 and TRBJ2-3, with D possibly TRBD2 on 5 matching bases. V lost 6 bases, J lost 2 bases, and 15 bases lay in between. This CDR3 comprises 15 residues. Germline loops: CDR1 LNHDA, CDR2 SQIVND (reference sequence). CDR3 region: CASSRRELFTDTQYF. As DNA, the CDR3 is TGTGCCAGTAGCCGACGGGAATTATTCACAGATACGCAGTATTTT.

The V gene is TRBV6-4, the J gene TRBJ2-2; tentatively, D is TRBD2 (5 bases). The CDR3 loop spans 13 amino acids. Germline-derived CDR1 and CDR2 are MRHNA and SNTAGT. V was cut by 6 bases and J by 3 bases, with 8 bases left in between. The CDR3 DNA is TGTGCCAGCAGCCCACTAGACACCGGGGAGCTGTTTTTT. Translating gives CASSPLDTGELFF.

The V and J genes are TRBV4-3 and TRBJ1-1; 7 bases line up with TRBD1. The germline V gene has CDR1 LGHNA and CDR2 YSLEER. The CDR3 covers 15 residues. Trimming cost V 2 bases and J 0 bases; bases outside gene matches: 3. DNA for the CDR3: TGCGCCAGCAGCCAACAACAGGGGATGAACACTGAAGCTTTCTTT. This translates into CASSQQQGMNTEAFF.

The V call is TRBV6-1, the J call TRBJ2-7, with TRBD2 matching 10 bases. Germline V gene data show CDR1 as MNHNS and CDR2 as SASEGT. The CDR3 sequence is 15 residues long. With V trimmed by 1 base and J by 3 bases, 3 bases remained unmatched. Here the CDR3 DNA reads TGTGCCAGCAGTGAAGGTCCTAGCGGGAGCTACGAGCAGTACTTC. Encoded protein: CASSEGPSGSYEQYF.

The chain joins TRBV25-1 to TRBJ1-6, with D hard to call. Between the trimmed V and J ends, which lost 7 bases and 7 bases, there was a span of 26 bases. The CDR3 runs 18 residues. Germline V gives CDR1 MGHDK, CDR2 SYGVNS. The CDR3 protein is CASKGEAERNVWNSPLHF. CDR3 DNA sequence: TGTGCCAGCAAAGGTGAAGCCGAGCGAAACGTCTGGAATTCACCCCTCCACTTT. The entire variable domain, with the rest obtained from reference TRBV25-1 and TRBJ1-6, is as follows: EADIYQTPRYLVIGTGKKITLECSQTMGHDKMYWYQQDPGMELHLIHYSYGVNSTEKGDLSSESTVSRIRTEHFPLTLESARPSHTSQYLCASKGEAERNVWNSPLHFGNGTRLTVT.

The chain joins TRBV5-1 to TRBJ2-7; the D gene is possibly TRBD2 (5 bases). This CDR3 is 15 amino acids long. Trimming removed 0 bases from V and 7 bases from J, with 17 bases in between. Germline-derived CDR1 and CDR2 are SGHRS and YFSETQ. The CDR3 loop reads CASSLAKGYSGEQYF. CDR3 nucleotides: TGCGCCAGCAGCTTGGCCAAGGGCTATTCGGGAGAGCAGTACTTC.